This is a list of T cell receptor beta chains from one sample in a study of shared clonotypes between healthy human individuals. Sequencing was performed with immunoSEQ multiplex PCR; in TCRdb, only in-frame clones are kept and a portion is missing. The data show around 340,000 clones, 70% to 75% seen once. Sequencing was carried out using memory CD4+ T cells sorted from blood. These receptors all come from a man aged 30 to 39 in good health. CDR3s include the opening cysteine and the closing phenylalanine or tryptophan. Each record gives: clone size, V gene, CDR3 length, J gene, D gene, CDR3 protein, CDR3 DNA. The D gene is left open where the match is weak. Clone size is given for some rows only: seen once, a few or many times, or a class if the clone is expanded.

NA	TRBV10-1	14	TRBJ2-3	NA	CASSEWSATDTQYF	TGCGCCAGCAGTGAGTGGTCCGCCACAGATACGCAGTATTTT
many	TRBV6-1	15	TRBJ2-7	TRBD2	CATLFSGSQPYEQYF	TGTGCCACCCTCTTTAGCGGGAGTCAACCCTACGAGCAGTACTTC
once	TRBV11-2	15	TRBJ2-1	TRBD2	CASSLTGGSYNEQFF	TGTGCCAGCAGCTTAACCGGGGGGTCCTACAATGAGCAGTTCTTC
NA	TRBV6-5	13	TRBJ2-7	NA	CASNPGVPYEQYF	TGTGCCAGCAACCCGGGGGTACCCTACGAGCAGTACTTC
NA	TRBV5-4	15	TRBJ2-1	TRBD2	CASTWGTSGSGEQFF	TGTGCCAGCACCTGGGGGACTAGCGGGTCGGGTGAGCAGTTCTTC
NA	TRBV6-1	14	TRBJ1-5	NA	CASSAQGGRQPQHF	TGTGCCAGCAGCGCTCAGGGAGGCCGGCAGCCCCAGCATTTT
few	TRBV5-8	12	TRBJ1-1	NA	CASNRDPGGAFF	TGTGCCAGCAACCGGGACCCTGGGGGGGCTTTCTTT
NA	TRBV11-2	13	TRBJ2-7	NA	CASSLDVAYEQYF	TGTGCCAGCAGCTTAGATGTGGCCTACGAGCAGTACTTC
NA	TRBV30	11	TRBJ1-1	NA	CAWSKATEAFF	TGTGCCTGGAGTAAGGCAACTGAAGCTTTCTTT
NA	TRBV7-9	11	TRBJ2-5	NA	CASSHAKTQYF	TGTGCCAGCAGCCACGCCAAGACCCAGTACTTC
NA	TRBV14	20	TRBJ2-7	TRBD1	CASSQDLLRRGTGDRYEQYF	TGTGCCAGCAGCCAAGATTTACTGCGCCGAGGGACAGGGGATAGATACGAGCAGTACTTC
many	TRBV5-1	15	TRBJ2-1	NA	CASSPDRQNHNEQFF	TGCGCCAGCAGCCCGGACCGCCAAAACCACAATGAGCAGTTCTTC
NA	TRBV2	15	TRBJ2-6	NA	CASRKRTSGANVLTF	TGTGCCAGCAGGAAAAGGACCTCTGGGGCCAACGTCCTGACTTTC
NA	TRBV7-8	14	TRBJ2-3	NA	CASSTRGDTDTQYF	TGTGCCAGCTCTACAAGGGGGGACACAGATACGCAGTATTTT
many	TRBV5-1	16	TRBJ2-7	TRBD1	CASSLTGTGVSYEQYF	TGCGCCAGCAGCCTTACCGGGACAGGGGTCTCCTACGAGCAGTACTTC
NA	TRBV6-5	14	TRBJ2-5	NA	CASSSGGPQETQYF	TGTGCCAGCAGTTCCGGGGGGCCTCAAGAGACCCAGTACTTC
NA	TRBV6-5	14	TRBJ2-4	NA	CASSYGGGKNIQYF	TGTGCCAGCAGTTACGGGGGCGGCAAAAACATTCAGTACTTC
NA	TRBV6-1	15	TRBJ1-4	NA	CASSDPWGPDEKLFF	TGTGCCAGCAGTGACCCTTGGGGTCCGGATGAAAAACTGTTTTTT
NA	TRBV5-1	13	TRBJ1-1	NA	CASSSVMNTEAFF	TGCGCCAGCAGCTCCGTCATGAACACTGAAGCTTTCTTT
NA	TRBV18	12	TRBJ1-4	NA	CASSPHREVLFF	TGTGCCAGCTCACCTCATAGGGAGGTACTGTTTTTT
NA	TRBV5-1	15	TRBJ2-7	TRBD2	CASSLEGTSAYEQYF	TGCGCCAGCAGCTTGGAGGGGACTAGCGCCTACGAGCAGTACTTC
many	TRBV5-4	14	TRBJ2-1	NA	CASSLVWANNEQFF	TGTGCCAGCAGCTTGGTTTGGGCTAACAATGAGCAGTTCTTC
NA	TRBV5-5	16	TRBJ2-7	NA	CASSLGETEFSYEQYF	TGTGCCAGCAGCTTGGGGGAGACAGAGTTCAGCTACGAGCAGTACTTC
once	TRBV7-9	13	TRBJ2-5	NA	CASSLSGEETQYF	TGTGCCAGCAGCCTTAGCGGAGAGGAGACCCAGTACTTC
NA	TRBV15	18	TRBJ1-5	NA	CATSRDVGIGGSNQPQHF	TGTGCCACCAGCAGAGATGTTGGAATAGGGGGGAGCAATCAGCCCCAGCATTTT
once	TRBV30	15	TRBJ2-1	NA	CAWGGARTRNNEQFF	TGTGCCTGGGGGGGGGCTCGAACGAGGAACAATGAGCAGTTCTTC
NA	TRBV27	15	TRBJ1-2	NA	CASSLSYSSRYGYTF	TGTGCCAGCAGTTTATCCTACAGCAGCCGCTATGGCTACACCTTC
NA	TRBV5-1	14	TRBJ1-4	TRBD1	CASSPGTGQVELFF	TGCGCCAGCAGCCCTGGGACAGGCCAAGTCGAACTGTTTTTT
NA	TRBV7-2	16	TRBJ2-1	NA	CASSLTVSSAWNEQFF	TGTGCCAGCAGCTTAACTGTGAGCAGTGCCTGGAATGAGCAGTTCTTC
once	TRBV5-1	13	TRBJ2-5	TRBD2	CASSPGGTETQYF	TGCGCCAGCAGCCCGGGGGGGACGGAGACCCAGTACTTC
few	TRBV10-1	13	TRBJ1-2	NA	CASSESTDYGYTF	TGCGCCAGCAGTGAGTCGACTGACTATGGCTACACCTTC
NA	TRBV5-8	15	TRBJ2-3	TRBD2	CASSFSGGSTDTQYF	TGTGCCAGCAGCTTTTCGGGAGGGAGCACAGATACGCAGTATTTT
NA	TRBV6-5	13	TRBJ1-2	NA	CASSRAGDYGYTF	TGTGCCAGCAGCCGGGCGGGGGACTATGGCTACACCTTC
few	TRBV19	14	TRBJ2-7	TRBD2	CASSSVSGSDEQYF	TGTGCCAGTAGTAGCGTCAGCGGGAGTGACGAGCAGTACTTC
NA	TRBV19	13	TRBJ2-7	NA	CASSKLGSYEQYF	TGTGCCAGTAGTAAGCTGGGGTCCTACGAGCAGTACTTC
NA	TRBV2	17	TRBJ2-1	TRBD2	CASSPQGGGVNYNEQFF	TGTGCCAGCAGTCCCCAGGGCGGGGGAGTGAACTACAATGAGCAGTTCTTC
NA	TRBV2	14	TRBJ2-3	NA	CASSEQGVTDTQYF	TGTGCCAGCAGTGAACAAGGGGTCACAGATACGCAGTATTTT
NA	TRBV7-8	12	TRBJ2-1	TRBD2	CASSLVAGGQFF	TGTGCCAGCAGCTTAGTCGCGGGGGGGCAGTTCTTC
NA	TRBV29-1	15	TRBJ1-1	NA	CSARRGWGMNTEAFF	TGCAGCGCACGTAGGGGGTGGGGGATGAACACTGAAGCTTTCTTT
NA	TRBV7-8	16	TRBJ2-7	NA	CASSSSSAGPTYEQYF	TGTGCCAGCAGCTCATCTTCGGCAGGACCCACCTACGAGCAGTACTTC
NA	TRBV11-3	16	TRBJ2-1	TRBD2	CASSLRGGLAGNEQFF	TGTGCCAGCAGCTTACGTGGGGGACTAGCGGGGAATGAGCAGTTCTTC
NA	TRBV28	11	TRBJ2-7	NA	CASSAVREQYF	TGTGCCAGCAGTGCCGTCCGCGAGCAGTACTTC
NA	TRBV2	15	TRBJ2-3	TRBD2	CASSGDGRGTDTQYF	TGTGCCAGCAGTGGGGACGGGAGGGGCACAGATACGCAGTATTTT
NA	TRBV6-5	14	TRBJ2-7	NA	CASSGLVSSYEQYF	TGTGCCAGCTCAGGCCTAGTCAGCTCCTACGAGCAGTACTTC
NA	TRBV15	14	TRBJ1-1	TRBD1	CATSRGGTGQEAFF	TGTGCCACCAGCAGAGGGGGGACAGGGCAGGAAGCTTTCTTT
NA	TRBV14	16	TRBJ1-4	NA	CASSQATGFVNEKLFF	TGTGCCAGCAGCCAAGCGACAGGTTTCGTTAATGAAAAACTGTTTTTT
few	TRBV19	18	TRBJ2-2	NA	CASKTPTGQGRYTGELFF	TGTGCCAGTAAAACCCCTACCGGGCAGGGGAGGTACACCGGGGAGCTGTTTTTT
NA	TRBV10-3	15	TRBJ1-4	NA	CAISEQGPPNEKLFF	TGTGCCATCAGTGAGCAGGGTCCCCCGAATGAAAAACTGTTTTTT
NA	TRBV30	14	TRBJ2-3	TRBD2	CAWNLAGGADTQYF	TGTGCCTGGAACCTAGCGGGAGGGGCAGATACGCAGTATTTT
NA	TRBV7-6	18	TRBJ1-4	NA	CASSLPIGPSATNEKLFF	TGTGCCAGCAGCTTACCTATTGGGCCCTCTGCAACTAATGAAAAACTGTTTTTT
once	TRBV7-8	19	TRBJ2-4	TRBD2	CASSPRTSGRALAKNIQYF	TGTGCCAGCAGTCCTCGGACTAGCGGGAGGGCTCTAGCCAAAAACATTCAGTACTTC
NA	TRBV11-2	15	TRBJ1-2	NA	CASSPGDPGLYGYTF	TGTGCCAGCAGCCCCGGGGATCCGGGCCTCTATGGCTACACCTTC
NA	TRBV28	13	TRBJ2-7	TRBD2	CASQLAGGFQQYF	TGTGCCAGTCAACTAGCGGGAGGTTTTCAGCAGTACTTC
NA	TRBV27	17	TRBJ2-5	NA	CASRPPLGGSLQETQYF	TGTGCCAGCAGACCGCCCCTGGGAGGCTCCCTCCAAGAGACCCAGTACTTC
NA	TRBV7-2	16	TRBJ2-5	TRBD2	CASSLVILAGGETQYF	TGTGCCAGCAGCTTAGTCATACTAGCGGGAGGGGAGACCCAGTACTTC